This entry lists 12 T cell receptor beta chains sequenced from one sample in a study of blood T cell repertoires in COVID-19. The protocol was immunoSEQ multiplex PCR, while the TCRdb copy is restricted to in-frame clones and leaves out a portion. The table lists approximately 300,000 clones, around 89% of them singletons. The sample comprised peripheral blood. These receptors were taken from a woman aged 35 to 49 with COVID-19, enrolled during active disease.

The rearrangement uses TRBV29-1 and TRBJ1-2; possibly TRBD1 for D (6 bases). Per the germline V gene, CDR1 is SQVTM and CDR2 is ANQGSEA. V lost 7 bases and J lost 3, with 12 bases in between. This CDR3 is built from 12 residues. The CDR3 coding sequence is TGCAGCGGGAAACAGGGTGACTATGGCTACACCTTC. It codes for CSGKQGDYGYTF.

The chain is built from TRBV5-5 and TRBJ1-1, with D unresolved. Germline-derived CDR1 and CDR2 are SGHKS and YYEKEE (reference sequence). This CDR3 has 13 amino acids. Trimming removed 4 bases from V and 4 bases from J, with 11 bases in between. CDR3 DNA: TGTGCCAGCAGCACCTTCGAGGGCACTGAAGCTTTCTTT. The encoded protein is CASSTFEGTEAFF.

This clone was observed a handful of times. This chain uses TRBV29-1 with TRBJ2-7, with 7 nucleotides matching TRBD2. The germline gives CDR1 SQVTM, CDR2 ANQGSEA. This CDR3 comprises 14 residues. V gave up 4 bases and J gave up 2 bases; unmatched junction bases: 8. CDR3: CSVGWGGPAYEQYF. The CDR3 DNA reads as TGCAGCGTTGGTTGGGGGGGACCGGCCTACGAGCAGTACTTC.

The CDR3: CASSGGLTTGELFF. As DNA, the CDR3 is TGTGCCAGCAGCGGGGGACTTACCACCGGGGAGCTGTTTTTT. The chain carries TRBV7-9 and TRBJ2-2; perhaps TRBD2 as D (6 bases). The CDR3 length is 14 residues. Deletions cut 5 bases from V and 4 bases from J, with 11 bases between. The germline V gene encodes CDR1 SEHNR and CDR2 FQNEAQ (reference sequence). The full variable domain, with the rest looked up from reference TRBV7-9 and TRBJ2-2, is DTGVSQNPRHKITKRGQNVTFRCDPISEHNRLYWYRQTLGQGPEFLTYFQNEAQLEKSRLLSDRFSAERPKGSFSTLEIQRTEQGDSAMYLCASSGGLTTGELFFGEGSRLTVL.

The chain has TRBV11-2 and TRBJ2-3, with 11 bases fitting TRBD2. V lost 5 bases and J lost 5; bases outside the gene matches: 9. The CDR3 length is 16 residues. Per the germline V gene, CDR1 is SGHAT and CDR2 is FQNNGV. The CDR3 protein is CASSELAGEREDTQYF. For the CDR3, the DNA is TGTGCCAGCAGCGAACTAGCGGGAGAAAGAGAAGATACGCAGTATTTT.

The CDR3 reads CASSLTGTGEQFF. The DNA for the CDR3 is TGTGCCAGCAGTTTAACCGGGACAGGGGAGCAGTTCTTC. The J gene is TRBJ2-1, the V gene TRBV28; 9 bases line up with TRBD1. The CDR3 has 13 residues. Trimming at V came to 2 bases and at J to 10 bases, leaving 3 bases not matched to a gene. Germline loops: CDR1 MDHEN, CDR2 SYDVKM.

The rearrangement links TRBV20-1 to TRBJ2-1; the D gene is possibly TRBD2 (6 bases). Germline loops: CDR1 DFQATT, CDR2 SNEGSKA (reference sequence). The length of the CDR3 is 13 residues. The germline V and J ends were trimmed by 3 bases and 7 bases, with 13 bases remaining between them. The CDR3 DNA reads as TGCAGTGCTAGTTGGAGGGCGTGGAATGAGCAGTTCTTC. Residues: CSASWRAWNEQFF.

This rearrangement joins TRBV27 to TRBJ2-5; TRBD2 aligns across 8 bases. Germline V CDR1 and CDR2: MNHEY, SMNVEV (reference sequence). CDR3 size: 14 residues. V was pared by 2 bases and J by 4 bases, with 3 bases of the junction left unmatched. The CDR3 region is CASSLTAGAETQYF. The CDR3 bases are TGTGCCAGCAGTTTAACAGCGGGGGCAGAGACCCAGTACTTC.

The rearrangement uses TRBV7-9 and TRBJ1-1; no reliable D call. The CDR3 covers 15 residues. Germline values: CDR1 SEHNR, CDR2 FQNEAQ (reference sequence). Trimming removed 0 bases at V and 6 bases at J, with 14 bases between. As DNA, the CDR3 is TGTGCCAGCAGCTTAGCGGGAGGGCAACGATCTGAAGCTTTCTTT. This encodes CASSLAGGQRSEAFF.

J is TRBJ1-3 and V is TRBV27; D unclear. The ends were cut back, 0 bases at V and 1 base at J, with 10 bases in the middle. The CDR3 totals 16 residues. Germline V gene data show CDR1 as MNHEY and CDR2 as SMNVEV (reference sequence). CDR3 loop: CASSLSPPGSGNTIYF. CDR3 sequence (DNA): TGTGCCAGCAGTTTATCGCCCCCGGGTTCTGGAAACACCATATATTTT.

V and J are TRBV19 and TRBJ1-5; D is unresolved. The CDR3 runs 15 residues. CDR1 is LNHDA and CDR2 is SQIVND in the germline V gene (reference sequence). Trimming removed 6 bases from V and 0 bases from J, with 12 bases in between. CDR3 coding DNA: TGTGCCAGTAGCCCCCGGGAATATAGCAATCAGCCCCAGCATTTT. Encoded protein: CASSPREYSNQPQHF.

The CDR3 nucleotides are TGTGCCAGCAGTCAGTATAGCGGGGTCTCCTACGAGCAGTACTTC. It specifies CASSQYSGVSYEQYF. The V and J genes are TRBV28 and TRBJ2-7, with 8 bases identical to TRBD2. The CDR3 covers 15 residues. V shed 5 bases and J 0 bases; nucleotides not matched to a gene: 6. Germline values: CDR1 MDHEN, CDR2 SYDVKM.